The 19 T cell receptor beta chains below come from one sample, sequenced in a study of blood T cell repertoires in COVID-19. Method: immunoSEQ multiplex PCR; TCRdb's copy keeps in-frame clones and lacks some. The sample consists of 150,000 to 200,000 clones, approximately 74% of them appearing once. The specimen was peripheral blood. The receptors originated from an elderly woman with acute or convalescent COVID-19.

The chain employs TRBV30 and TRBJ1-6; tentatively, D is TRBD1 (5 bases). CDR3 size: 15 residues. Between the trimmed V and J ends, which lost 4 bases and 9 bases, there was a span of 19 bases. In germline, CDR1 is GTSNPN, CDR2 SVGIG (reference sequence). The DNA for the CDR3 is TGTGCCTGGACCCCCTCCGACAGACAATTTTCACCCCTCCACTTT. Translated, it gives CAWTPSDRQFSPLHF.

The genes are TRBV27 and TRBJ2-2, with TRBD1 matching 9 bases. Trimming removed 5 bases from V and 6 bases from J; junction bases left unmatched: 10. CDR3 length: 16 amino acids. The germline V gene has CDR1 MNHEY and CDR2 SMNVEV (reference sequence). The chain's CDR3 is CASSPLPGQGAGELFF. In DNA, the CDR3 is TGTGCCAGCAGTCCTCTCCCGGGACAGGGTGCCGGGGAGCTGTTTTTT.

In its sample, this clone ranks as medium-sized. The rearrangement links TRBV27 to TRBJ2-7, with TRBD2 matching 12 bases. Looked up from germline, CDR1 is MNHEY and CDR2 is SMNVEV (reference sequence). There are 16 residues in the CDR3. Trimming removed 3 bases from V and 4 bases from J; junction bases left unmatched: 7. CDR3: CASSLTSGSGAYEQYF. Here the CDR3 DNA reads TGTGCCAGCAGTTTGACTAGCGGGAGTGGGGCGTACGAGCAGTACTTC.

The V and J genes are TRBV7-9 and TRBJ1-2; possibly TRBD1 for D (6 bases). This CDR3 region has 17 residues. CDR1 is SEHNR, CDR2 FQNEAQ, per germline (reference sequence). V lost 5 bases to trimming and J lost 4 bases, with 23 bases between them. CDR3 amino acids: CASSRGEQGGGSYGYTF. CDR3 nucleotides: TGTGCCAGCAGCCGGGGGGAACAGGGAGGAGGGTCCTATGGCTACACCTTC.

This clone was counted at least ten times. The CDR3 DNA reads as TGTGCCAGCAGTTTCGGACTAGCGGGCCTGAACACCGGGGAGCTGTTTTTT. This translates into CASSFGLAGLNTGELFF. The chain couples TRBV6-2 or TRBV6-3 to TRBJ2-2, with 11 positions matching TRBD2. The V gene end was trimmed by 4 bases and the J gene end by 1 base; junction bases not matched to a gene: 5. CDR1 is MNHEY, CDR2 SVGEGT, per germline. CDR3 length equals 17 residues.

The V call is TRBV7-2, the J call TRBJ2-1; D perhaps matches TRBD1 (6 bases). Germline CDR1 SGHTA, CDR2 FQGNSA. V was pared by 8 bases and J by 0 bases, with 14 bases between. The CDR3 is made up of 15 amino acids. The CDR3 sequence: CASRSWGLSYNEQFF. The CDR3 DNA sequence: TGTGCCAGCCGAAGTTGGGGGCTCTCCTACAATGAGCAGTTCTTC.

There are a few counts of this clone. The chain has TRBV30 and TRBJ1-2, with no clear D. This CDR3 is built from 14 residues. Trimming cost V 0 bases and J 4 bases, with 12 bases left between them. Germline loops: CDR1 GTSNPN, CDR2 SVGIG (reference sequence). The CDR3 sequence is CAWSVWSVPYGYTF. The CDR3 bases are TGTGCCTGGAGTGTCTGGTCAGTCCCCTATGGCTACACCTTC.

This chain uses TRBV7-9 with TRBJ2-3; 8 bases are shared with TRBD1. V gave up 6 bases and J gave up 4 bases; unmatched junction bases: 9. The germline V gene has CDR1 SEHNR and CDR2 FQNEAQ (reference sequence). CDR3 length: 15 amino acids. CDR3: CASSFGTGISDTQYF. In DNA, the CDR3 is TGTGCCAGCAGTTTCGGGACAGGTATTTCAGATACGCAGTATTTT.

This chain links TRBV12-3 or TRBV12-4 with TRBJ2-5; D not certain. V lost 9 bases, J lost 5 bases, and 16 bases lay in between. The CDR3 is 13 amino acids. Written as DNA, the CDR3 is TGTGCCAGTGTGTGGAGAAGTGGGGAGACCCAGTACTTC. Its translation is CASVWRSGETQYF.

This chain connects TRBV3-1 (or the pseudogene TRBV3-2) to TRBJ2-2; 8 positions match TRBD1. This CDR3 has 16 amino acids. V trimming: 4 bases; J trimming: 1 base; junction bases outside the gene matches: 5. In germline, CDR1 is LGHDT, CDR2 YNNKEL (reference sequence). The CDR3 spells CASSRLGTGNTGELFF. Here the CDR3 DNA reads TGTGCCAGCAGCCGCTTGGGGACAGGGAACACCGGGGAGCTGTTTTTT.

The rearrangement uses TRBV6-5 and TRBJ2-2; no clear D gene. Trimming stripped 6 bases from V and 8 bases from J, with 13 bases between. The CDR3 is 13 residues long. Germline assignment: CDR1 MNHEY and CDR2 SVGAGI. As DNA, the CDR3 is TGTGCCAGCAGAGCCCAAGGAGCAGGGGAGCTGTTTTTT. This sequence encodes CASRAQGAGELFF.

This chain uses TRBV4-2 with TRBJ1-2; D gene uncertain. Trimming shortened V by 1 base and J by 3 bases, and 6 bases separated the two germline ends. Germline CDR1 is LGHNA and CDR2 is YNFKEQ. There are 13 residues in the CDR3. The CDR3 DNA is TGTGCCAGCAGCCAAGTCACGGACTATGGCTACACCTTC. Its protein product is CASSQVTDYGYTF.

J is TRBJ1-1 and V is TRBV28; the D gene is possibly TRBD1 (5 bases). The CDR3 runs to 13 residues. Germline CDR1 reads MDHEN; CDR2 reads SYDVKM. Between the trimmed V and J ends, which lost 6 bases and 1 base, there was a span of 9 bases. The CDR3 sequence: CASRGGGNTEAFF. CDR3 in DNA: TGTGCCAGCAGGGGGGGTGGGAACACTGAAGCTTTCTTT.

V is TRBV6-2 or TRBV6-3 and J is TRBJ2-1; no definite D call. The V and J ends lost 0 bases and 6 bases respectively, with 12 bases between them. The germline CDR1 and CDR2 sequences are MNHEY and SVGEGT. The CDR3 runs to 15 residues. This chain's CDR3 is CASSYSYYPSNEQFF. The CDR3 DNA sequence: TGTGCCAGCAGTTACTCATACTACCCGAGCAATGAGCAGTTCTTC.

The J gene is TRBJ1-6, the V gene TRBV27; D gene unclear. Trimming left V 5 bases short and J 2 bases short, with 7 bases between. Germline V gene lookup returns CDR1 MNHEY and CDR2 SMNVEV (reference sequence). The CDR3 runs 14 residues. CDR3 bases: TGTGCCAGCAGTGCCCAGACCTATAATTCACCCCTCCACTTT. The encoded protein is CASSAQTYNSPLHF.

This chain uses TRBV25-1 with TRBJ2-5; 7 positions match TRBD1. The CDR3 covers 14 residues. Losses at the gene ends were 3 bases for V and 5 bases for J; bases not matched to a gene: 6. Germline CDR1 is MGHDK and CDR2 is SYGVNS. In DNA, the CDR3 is TGTGCCAGCAGTGATTTTAGGGGGCTGGAGACCCAGTACTTC. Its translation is CASSDFRGLETQYF.

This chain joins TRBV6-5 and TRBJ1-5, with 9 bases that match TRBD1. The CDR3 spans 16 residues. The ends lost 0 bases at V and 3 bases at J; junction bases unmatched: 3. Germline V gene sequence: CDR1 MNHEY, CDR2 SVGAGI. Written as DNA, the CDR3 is TGTGCCAGCAGTTACTCCTGGACAGGGGACAATCAGCCCCAGCATTTT. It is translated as CASSYSWTGDNQPQHF.

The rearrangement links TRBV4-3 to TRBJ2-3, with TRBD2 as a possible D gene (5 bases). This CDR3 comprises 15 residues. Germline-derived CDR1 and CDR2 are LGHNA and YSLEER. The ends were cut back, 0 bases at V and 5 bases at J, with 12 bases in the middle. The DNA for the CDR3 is TGCGCCAGCAGCCAAGAATGGGAACGGGGAGATACGCAGTATTTT. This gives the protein CASSQEWERGDTQYF.

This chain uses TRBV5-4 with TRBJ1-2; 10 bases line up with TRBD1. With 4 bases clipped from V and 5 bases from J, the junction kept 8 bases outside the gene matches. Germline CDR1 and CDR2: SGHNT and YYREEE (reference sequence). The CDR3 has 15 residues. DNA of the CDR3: TGTGCCAGCAGCCTCCCAGGGACAGGGGAGTATGGCTACACCTTC. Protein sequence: CASSLPGTGEYGYTF.